The rows below give T cell receptor beta chains drawn from one sample of a study of blood T cell repertoires in COVID-19. Method: immunoSEQ multiplex PCR; TCRdb's copy keeps in-frame clones and lacks some. This table has 110,000 to 150,000 clones, around 90% appearing once. Sequenced input: peripheral blood. The receptor set was obtained from a woman between 45 and 65 years old with acute or convalescent COVID-19. Each CDR3 is given with its conserved first and last residue. Each record gives: V gene, D gene, clone size, J gene, CDR3 length, CDR3 DNA, CDR3 protein. D genes are given only for firm matches. A row's size may be missing; if present it is once, few, many or a size class.

TRBV12-3/TRBV12-4	TRBD2	.	TRBJ2-7	13	TGTGCCAGCAGTGGACTAGCGCCCTACGAGCAGTACTTC	CASSGLAPYEQYF
TRBV7-9	.	few	TRBJ2-7	16	TGTGCCAGCAGCGCCCCGGGACTCAGTTTAACCTACGAGCAGTACTTC	CASSAPGLSLTYEQYF
TRBV4-1	.	once	TRBJ2-1	12	TGCGCCAGCAGCCAAGGGACTGCCACTCTGTTCTTC	CASSQGTATLFF
TRBV30	TRBD1	.	TRBJ2-1	16	TGTGCCTGGAGTGGGGGGGACAGGGGGAACTACAATGAGCAGTTCTTC	CAWSGGDRGNYNEQFF
TRBV7-6	TRBD1	few	TRBJ1-5	16	TGTGCCAGCAGCTTAGGTGTCAGGGACAGGGATCAGCCCCAGCATTTT	CASSLGVRDRDQPQHF
TRBV5-1	.	.	TRBJ1-1	15	TGCGCCAGCAGCCCCGGGGGGATTGAGAACACTGAAGCTTTCTTT	CASSPGGIENTEAFF
TRBV19	.	.	TRBJ1-1	15	TGTGCCAGTAGTATAGTGACCGGAGTTGGGACTGAAGCTTTCTTT	CASSIVTGVGTEAFF
TRBV5-1	TRBD1	.	TRBJ2-3	17	TGCGCCAGCAGCTTGGAGGGGACAGGGGGTTCCGCAGATACGCAGTATTTT	CASSLEGTGGSADTQYF
TRBV6-4	.	few	TRBJ1-2	13	TGTGCCAGCAGTGAGACACCAGGCTATGGCTACACCTTC	CASSETPGYGYTF
TRBV6-5	TRBD2	.	TRBJ2-1	15	TGTGCCAGCAGTAATGGACTAGGCCTATACAATGAGCAGTTCTTC	CASSNGLGLYNEQFF
TRBV7-3	.	.	TRBJ2-2	13	TGTGCCAGCAGCTCGACGGGCACCGGGGAGCTGTTTTTT	CASSSTGTGELFF
TRBV27	.	once	TRBJ1-2	13	TGTGCCAGCAGTTTAGCACAGGGTGGTGGCTACACCTTC	CASSLAQGGGYTF
TRBV5-5	TRBD1	.	TRBJ1-2	13	TGTGCCAGCAGCTCAGGGGGGCTCTATGGCTACACCTTC	CASSSGGLYGYTF
TRBV6-5	.	.	TRBJ2-2	14	TGTGCCAGCGGATATACCGGGGTTGGCGGGGAGCTGTTTTTT	CASGYTGVGGELFF
TRBV6-2/TRBV6-3	.	medium-sized	TRBJ2-1	16	TGTGCCAGCAGTTACCCACGGTTAGAGTCTGTCCCTGAGCAGTTCTTC	CASSYPRLESVPEQFF
TRBV5-8	.	.	TRBJ1-2	12	TGTGCCAGCAGCTTTTCAGGCTATGGCTACACCTTC	CASSFSGYGYTF
TRBV3-1/TRBV3-2	TRBD1	.	TRBJ2-3	15	TGTGCCAGCAGCCCTGCTGGGACAGGAACAGATACGCAGTATTTT	CASSPAGTGTDTQYF
TRBV3-1/TRBV3-2	.	.	TRBJ2-3	14	TGTGCCAGCAGCCAAGATCCCCGGACAGATACGCAGTATTTT	CASSQDPRTDTQYF
TRBV27	.	few	TRBJ1-6	14	TGTGCCAGCAGTTTAGGGCAGGGAAATTCACCCCTCCACTTT	CASSLGQGNSPLHF
TRBV3-1/TRBV3-2	TRBD1	.	TRBJ1-5	15	TGTGCCAGCAGCCGAAACAGGGGTTCTCATCAGCCCCAGCATTTT	CASSRNRGSHQPQHF
TRBV5-6	TRBD2	.	TRBJ2-5	15	TGTGCCAGCAGCCTAGAGATAGCGGGCCTAGAGACCCAGTACTTC	CASSLEIAGLETQYF
TRBV9	TRBD1	.	TRBJ1-6	15	TGTGCCAGCAGGTTAACCGGACAGGGTAATTCACCCCTCCACTTT	CASRLTGQGNSPLHF
TRBV6-5	.	.	TRBJ2-5	13	TGTGCCAGCAGTTACTCGATTCGGGAGACCCAGTACTTC	CASSYSIRETQYF
TRBV12-3/TRBV12-4	TRBD1	.	TRBJ2-7	13	TGTGCCAGCAGTCCCGGGACAGTTTACGAGCAGTACTTC	CASSPGTVYEQYF
TRBV6-5	.	few	TRBJ1-6	15	TGTGCCAGCAGTTACGTCAGACAGTTTGGTTCACCCCTCCACTTT	CASSYVRQFGSPLHF
TRBV7-9	TRBD1	.	TRBJ1-4	18	TGTGCCAGCAGTACTCGGGACAGGGGGTTGGCAACTAATGAAAAACTGTTTTTT	CASSTRDRGLATNEKLFF
TRBV9	TRBD2	.	TRBJ2-7	15	TGTGCCAGCAGCGTAGGGGAGGGAGGGCCAAACGAGCAGTACTTC	CASSVGEGGPNEQYF
TRBV9	TRBD1	.	TRBJ2-3	15	TGTGCCAGCTCCACCCGGGACAGGGCCCCAGATACGCAGTATTTT	CASSTRDRAPDTQYF
TRBV3-1/TRBV3-2	TRBD2	.	TRBJ2-5	16	TGTGCCAGCAGCCAAGATTTAGCGGGATTTGCAGAGACCCAGTACTTC	CASSQDLAGFAETQYF
TRBV6-5	.	few	TRBJ1-3	15	TGTGCCAGCAGTTTGGAGGGCCTCTCTGGAAACACCATATATTTT	CASSLEGLSGNTIYF
TRBV20-1	.	.	TRBJ1-2	14	TGCAGTGCTAGTGACTGGACAGCTAACTATGGCTACACCTTC	CSASDWTANYGYTF
TRBV7-3	.	few	TRBJ2-1	13	TGTGCCAGCAGCTCCGGGACTCCAAATGAGCAGTTCTTC	CASSSGTPNEQFF
TRBV7-8	.	.	TRBJ2-7	15	TGTGCCAGCAGCTTATATGAGACTATCACCTACGAGCAGTACTTC	CASSLYETITYEQYF
TRBV2	.	.	TRBJ1-4	16	TGTGCCAGCAGTGACCAGAGCGGTGAAAGGACGGGAAAACTGTTTTTT	CASSDQSGERTGKLFF
TRBV9	.	.	TRBJ1-5	15	TGTGCCAGCAGCGTAGGGGAGCTTAGCAATCAGCCCCAGCATTTT	CASSVGELSNQPQHF
TRBV27	.	.	TRBJ1-5	14	TGTGCCAGCCCACCAAGGGGAGGGAATCAGCCCCAGCATTTT	CASPPRGGNQPQHF
TRBV28	.	.	TRBJ1-1	14	TGTGCCAGCATCGCCCGGAGCGTAAACACTGAAGCTTTCTTT	CASIARSVNTEAFF
TRBV14	TRBD2	.	TRBJ2-1	15	TGTGCCAGCAGCCAAGATTCCCTAGCGGGGGGTGAGCAGTTCTTC	CASSQDSLAGGEQFF
TRBV7-2	TRBD2	.	TRBJ2-1	17	TGTGCCAGCAGCTTACCCTTAACGGGGGGGTCCTACAATGAGCAGTTCTTC	CASSLPLTGGSYNEQFF
TRBV2	.	.	TRBJ1-1	14	TGTGCCAGCAGTGCAGGGGCCGGGAACACTGAAGCTTTCTTT	CASSAGAGNTEAFF
TRBV9	.	.	TRBJ1-6	15	TGTGCCAGCAGCGTAGCTTCAGGGCAAGGATCACCCCTCCACTTT	CASSVASGQGSPLHF
TRBV19	TRBD1	.	TRBJ1-1	15	TGTGCCAGTAACCCCGGACAGGGAACGAGTGATGAAGCTTTCTTT	CASNPGQGTSDEAFF
TRBV28	TRBD1	.	TRBJ1-2	13	TGTGCCAGCAGTTCCGGGACAGCGTATGGCTACACCTTC	CASSSGTAYGYTF
TRBV12-3/TRBV12-4	.	.	TRBJ1-2	12	TGTGCCAGCAGTTTAAGGGGTAATGGCTACACCTTC	CASSLRGNGYTF
TRBV30	.	.	TRBJ1-6	12	TGTGCCTTACGACGGGGTAATTCACCCCTCCACTTT	CALRRGNSPLHF
TRBV7-2	.	.	TRBJ2-1	16	TGTGCCAGCAGCGCCCAGGGGACAACCTCCTACAATGAGCAGTTCTTC	CASSAQGTTSYNEQFF
TRBV5-1	.	.	TRBJ2-1	15	TGCGCCAGCAGCTTGTCGCGGGGCCCTTACAATGAGCAGTTCTTC	CASSLSRGPYNEQFF
TRBV5-4	TRBD2	.	TRBJ2-5	18	TGTGCCAGCAGCTTGGGACTAGCGGGAGCCGAAAGGGGGGAGACCCAGTACTTC	CASSLGLAGAERGETQYF
TRBV6-5	.	.	TRBJ2-7	15	TGTGCCAGCAGGACTGCGAACAGGGTTGGCTACGAGCAGTACTTC	CASRTANRVGYEQYF
TRBV2	.	.	TRBJ1-1	14	TGTGCCAGCAGATTGCTGGGCCTGAACACTGAAGCTTTCTTT	CASRLLGLNTEAFF
TRBV7-3	TRBD2	.	TRBJ2-5	15	TGTGCCAGCAGCTTTGGCGGGAGGGCCCAAGAGACCCAGTACTTC	CASSFGGRAQETQYF
TRBV27	TRBD1	.	TRBJ1-4	16	TGTGCCAGCAGACCCCTCAGGGGGCTGGCTAATGAAAAACTGTTTTTT	CASRPLRGLANEKLFF
TRBV11-3	.	.	TRBJ2-1	15	TGTGCCAGCAGCTTACACGTTAGCGCCGGCAATGAGCAGTTCTTC	CASSLHVSAGNEQFF